This is a list of T cell receptor beta chains from one sample in a study of HIV-infected patients and healthy controls. TCRdb re-derived calls from the 5' RACE reads in MiXCR, one entry per CDR3 protein. The data contain around 9,800 distinct CDR3 sequences, roughly 7% of them seen just once; the ten biggest clones take up 36%. Sequenced here: blood, sampled before antiretroviral therapy. These receptors were taken from an adult with HIV infection. Each CDR3 is given with its conserved first and last residue. A D gene is named only where the DNA matches it firmly. The size entry is marked missing in some rows and otherwise reads once, few, many or a size class.

d_gene	abundance	v_gene	j_gene	CDR3aa	CDR3nt
TRBD1	-	TRBV19	TRBJ1-5	CASSMASGQYSNQPQHF	TGTGCCAGTAGTATGGCCTCGGGACAGTATAGCAATCAGCCCCAGCATTTT
-	many	TRBV29-1	TRBJ2-5	CSVEEGYQETQYF	TGCAGCGTTGAGGAGGGATACCAAGAGACCCAGTACTTC
-	-	TRBV11-1	TRBJ2-1	CASSPRGGSYNEQFF	TGTGCCAGCAGCCCGAGAGGGGGCTCCTACAATGAGCAGTTCTTC
-	many	TRBV20-1	TRBJ2-3	CSAPDGRGVAGTDTQYF	TGCAGTGCTCCGGACGGTAGGGGAGTGGCGGGCACAGATACGCAGTATTTT
-	-	TRBV18	TRBJ2-3	CASSLKLWTDTSTDTQYF	TGTGCCAGCTCACTAAAACTTTGGACAGATACTAGCACAGATACGCAGTATTTT
-	large	TRBV4-3	TRBJ2-1	CASSQDWPGYNEQFF	TGCGCCAGCAGCCAAGATTGGCCGGGGTACAATGAGCAGTTCTTC
-	many	TRBV4-1	TRBJ2-3	CASSQDWRGGQFGTDTQYF	TGCGCCAGCAGCCAAGATTGGAGGGGGGGCCAATTTGGCACAGATACGCAGTATTTT
-	few	TRBV7-2	TRBJ1-2	CASSSGLYGYTF	TGTGCCAGCAGCTCAGGGCTCTATGGCTACACCTTC
-	many	TRBV29-1	TRBJ2-5	CSVEWGREETQYF	TGCAGCGTTGAGTGGGGTAGGGAGGAGACCCAGTACTTC
-	many	TRBV5-6	TRBJ2-7	CASSPTGTVDEQYF	TGTGCCAGCAGCCCCACCGGGACCGTCGACGAGCAGTACTTC
-	many	TRBV6-1	TRBJ1-4	CASGKGSGSVTNEKLFF	TGTGCCAGCGGGAAGGGCAGCGGCTCAGTGACTAATGAAAAACTGTTTTTT
-	large	TRBV7-3	TRBJ2-2	CASSLTEAGELFF	TGTGCCAGCAGCTTAACAGAGGCCGGGGAGCTGTTTTTT
-	many	TRBV7-2	TRBJ2-3	CASSTQTGTSTDTQYF	TGTGCCAGCAGCACGCAGACCGGGACTAGCACAGATACGCAGTATTTT
TRBD1	few	TRBV20-1	TRBJ2-5	CSARQQGREETQYF	TGCAGTGCTAGGCAACAGGGGAGAGAGGAGACCCAGTACTTC
-	many	TRBV3-1	TRBJ2-5	CASSQGRETQYF	TGTGCCAGCAGCCAAGGACGAGAGACCCAGTACTTC
TRBD1	many	TRBV7-3	TRBJ2-5	CASRYSGTGEETQYF	TGTGCCAGCAGATACTCTGGGACAGGGGAAGAGACCCAGTACTTC
TRBD2	-	TRBV5-1	TRBJ2-1	CASSISSGSYNEQFF	TGCGCCAGCAGCATATCTAGCGGCTCCTACAATGAGCAGTTCTTC
-	many	TRBV5-5	TRBJ1-1	CASRSTRIAEAFF	TGTGCCAGCAGATCGACACGGATCGCTGAAGCTTTCTTT
-	many	TRBV11-2	TRBJ1-5	CASSLMGTNQPQHF	TGTGCCAGCAGCTTAATGGGGACCAATCAGCCCCAGCATTTT
-	-	TRBV30	TRBJ2-7	CAWSGRAHTYEQYF	TGTGCCTGGAGCGGGCGGGCCCACACCTACGAGCAGTACTTC
-	few	TRBV9	TRBJ1-6	CASSPEGQGWNSPLHF	TGTGCCAGCAGCCCCGAGGGGCAGGGGTGGAATTCACCCCTCCACTTT
TRBD2	many	TRBV5-1	TRBJ2-1	CASSSLGGSGAQSSYNEQFF	TGCGCCAGCAGCTCCCTGGGGGGGAGCGGGGCCCAAAGCTCCTACAATGAGCAGTTCTTC
TRBD1	many	TRBV5-1	TRBJ2-4	CASSLGQGLLLDQYF	TGCGCCAGCAGCCTAGGACAGGGTCTTTTGCTGGATCAGTACTTC
-	many	TRBV12-3/TRBV12-4	TRBJ1-5	CASSLQGDQPQHF	TGTGCCAGCAGTTTACAGGGAGATCAGCCCCAGCATTTT
-	many	TRBV4-2	TRBJ1-2	CASSQEGPRWYGYTF	TGTGCCAGCAGCCAAGAGGGGCCCCGGTGGTATGGCTACACCTTC
TRBD1	many	TRBV10-3	TRBJ2-5	CAIGTEQETQYF	TGTGCCATCGGGACAGAGCAAGAGACCCAGTACTTC
-	many	TRBV6-6	TRBJ1-1	CASLLWVNTEAFF	TGTGCCAGCCTCCTGTGGGTAAACACTGAAGCTTTCTTT
-	many	TRBV24-1	TRBJ2-2	CATSDRGVGQGTGELFF	TGTGCCACCAGTGACAGAGGAGTCGGACAAGGCACCGGGGAGCTGTTTTTT
-	many	TRBV3-1	TRBJ2-7	CASSQSSVGGHYEQYF	TGTGCCAGCAGCCAGAGCTCCGTAGGGGGTCACTACGAGCAGTACTTC
-	many	TRBV6-5	TRBJ2-3	CASSYSGRRIGTDTQYF	TGTGCCAGCAGTTACTCGGGCCGGCGGATAGGCACAGATACGCAGTATTTT
-	many	TRBV20-1	TRBJ1-1	CSAPLGGTEAFF	TGCAGTGCCCCTTTAGGGGGCACTGAAGCTTTCTTT
-	many	TRBV24-1	TRBJ2-3	CATSDFGSSSTDTQYF	TGTGCCACCAGTGATTTTGGCAGCTCAAGCACAGATACGCAGTATTTT
-	few	TRBV5-8	TRBJ1-4	CASSSAGGKLFF	TGTGCCAGCAGCTCAGCGGGCGGAAAACTGTTTTTT
-	many	TRBV5-1	TRBJ2-5	CASSFTDGSETQYF	TGCGCCAGCAGCTTCACTGACGGGTCAGAGACCCAGTACTTC
-	many	TRBV12-3/TRBV12-4	TRBJ2-3	CASSFYSSTDTQYF	TGTGCCAGCAGTTTTTACAGCAGCACAGATACGCAGTATTTT
-	many	TRBV29-1	TRBJ1-3	CSVELHPSGNTIYF	TGCAGCGTCGAGCTTCACCCCTCTGGAAACACCATATATTTT
-	few	TRBV12-3/TRBV12-4	TRBJ1-5	CASSSGDHQPQHF	TGTGCCAGCAGTTCAGGGGACCATCAGCCCCAGCATTTT
TRBD1	many	TRBV4-2	TRBJ1-5	CASSRTGGPHQPQHF	TGTGCCAGCAGCCGCACAGGGGGCCCCCATCAGCCCCAGCATTTT